The clone carrying this T cell receptor beta chain has ten or more counts. What it binds is not known. TCR beta CDR3 regions were amplified from RNA transcripts. A set of HTBI primers served as the primers for a first-round RT-PCR of the TCR CDR3. Via MiXCR, TCRdb re-called the multiplex PCR reads, giving one row per CDR3 protein. The sample records roughly 580,000 distinct CDR3 sequences, approximately 44% being singletons. Patients aged 18 to 65 had newly diagnosed hyperthyroidism that had lasted under 2 months. Per germline, CDR1 SEHNR and CDR2 FQNEAQ (reference sequence). The CDR3 runs to 13 residues. V lost 4 bases, J lost 5 bases, and 11 bases lay in between. The sample belongs to a study of T cells in Graves' hyperthyroidism and ophthalmopathy. Overall study findings and caveats: Using 13 V-J features, a model discriminated ophthalmopathy from stable hyperthyroidism. The model anticipated ophthalmopathy a median about 7.1 months pre-onset. In blood, most of the thyroid clonotypes expanded above 0.001 were also present.

The source of this sequence is a young woman with Graves' hyperthyroidism. Sequencing was carried out using peripheral blood or thyroid tissue (not recorded which). The chain couples TRBV7-9 to TRBJ2-5; possibly TRBD1 or TRBD2 for D (5 bases each). Here the CDR3 DNA reads TGTGCCAGCAGCTGGGGACCCTTGGAGACCCAGTACTTC. Its protein is CASSWGPLETQYF.